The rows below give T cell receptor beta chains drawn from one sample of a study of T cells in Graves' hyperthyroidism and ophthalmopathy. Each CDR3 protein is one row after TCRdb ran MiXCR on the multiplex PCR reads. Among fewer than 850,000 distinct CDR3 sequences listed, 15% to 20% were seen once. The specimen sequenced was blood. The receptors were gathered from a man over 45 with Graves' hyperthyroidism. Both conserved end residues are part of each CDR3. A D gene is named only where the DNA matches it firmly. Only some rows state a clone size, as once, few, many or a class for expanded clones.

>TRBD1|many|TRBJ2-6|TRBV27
TGTGCCAGCAGTTTCACGCTTACGGGACAGGGGGCACGGGGGGCCAACGTCCTGACTTTC
CASSFTLTGQGARGANVLTF
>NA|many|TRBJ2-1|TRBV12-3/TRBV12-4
TGTGCCAGCAGGGAACAGGGAAGCCCCTACAATGAGCAGTTCTTC
CASREQGSPYNEQFF
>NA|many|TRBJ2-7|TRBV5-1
TGCGCCAGCAGCGGGACCGAGAGCTACGAGCAGTACTTC
CASSGTESYEQYF
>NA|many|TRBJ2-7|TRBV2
TGTGCCAGCAGTAAAGGACAGATCTACGAGCAGTACTTC
CASSKGQIYEQYF
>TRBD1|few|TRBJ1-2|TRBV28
TGTGCCAGCAGTCTACCGGGGACAGGGATCCATGGCTACACCTTC
CASSLPGTGIHGYTF
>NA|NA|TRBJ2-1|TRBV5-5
TGTGCCAGCAGCCCTCTCCGGGACGTTTACAATGAGCAGTTCTTC
CASSPLRDVYNEQFF
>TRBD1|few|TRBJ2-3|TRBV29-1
TGCAGCGTTGTGGGGACAGGGAAGACAGATACGCAGTATTTT
CSVVGTGKTDTQYF
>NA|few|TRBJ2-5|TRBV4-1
TGCGCCAGCAGCCAAGCGGGAGAGACCCAGTACTTC
CASSQAGETQYF
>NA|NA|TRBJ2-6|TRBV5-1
TGCGCCAGCAGCTTCAAGGGGGGAACAGGGGCCAACGTCCTGACTTTC
CASSFKGGTGANVLTF
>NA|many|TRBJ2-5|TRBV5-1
TGCGCCAGCAGCTTGGAACAGGGATCAGAGACCCAGTACTTC
CASSLEQGSETQYF
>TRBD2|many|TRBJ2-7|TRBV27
TGTGCCAGCAGTTTAGCTAGCGGGATCACCTACGAGCAGTACTTC
CASSLASGITYEQYF
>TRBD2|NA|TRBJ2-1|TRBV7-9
TGTGCCAGCAGACTGGGGGGGTACAATGAGCAGTTCTTC
CASRLGGYNEQFF
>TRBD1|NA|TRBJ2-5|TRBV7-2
TGTGCCAGCAGCCTCGACAGGGCCCCCAGGGCCCAGTACTTC
CASSLDRAPRAQYF
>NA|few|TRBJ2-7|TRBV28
TGTGCCAGCAGTTTTCCCCCGTTCTCCTACGAGCAGTACTTC
CASSFPPFSYEQYF
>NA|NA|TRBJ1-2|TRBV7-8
TGTGCCAGCAGCGCTTCGGCAGGCGCCGGCTATGGCTACACCTTC
CASSASAGAGYGYTF
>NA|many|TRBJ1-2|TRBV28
TGTGCCAGCAGTTTACGAAGCTATGGCTACACCTTC
CASSLRSYGYTF
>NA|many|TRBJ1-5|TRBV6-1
TGTGCCAGCAGTCGGACGAATAGCAATCAGCCCCAGCATTTT
CASSRTNSNQPQHF
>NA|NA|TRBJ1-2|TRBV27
TGTGCCAGCAGAAGTCCCGGGACGTACTATGGCTACACCTTC
CASRSPGTYYGYTF
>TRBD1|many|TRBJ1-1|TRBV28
TGTGCCAGCAGTAGACCAAGGGGGCTGAACACTGAAGCTTTCTTT
CASSRPRGLNTEAFF
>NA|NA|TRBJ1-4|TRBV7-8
TGTGCCAGCAGCCGGCGGGGGCCTGGTGAAAAACTGTTTTTT
CASSRRGPGEKLFF
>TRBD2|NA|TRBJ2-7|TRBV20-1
TGCAGTGCTTCCGGGGGAGCGGGAACTTCTTCCTACGAGCAGTACTTC
CSASGGAGTSSYEQYF
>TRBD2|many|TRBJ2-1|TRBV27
TGTGCCAGCAGTTTAGAGACTAGCGGGAGGTACGGTGAGCAGTTCTTC
CASSLETSGRYGEQFF
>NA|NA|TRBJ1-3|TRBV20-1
TGCAGTGCTAGAGCGAGCTACGGCTCTGGAAACACCATATATTTT
CSARASYGSGNTIYF
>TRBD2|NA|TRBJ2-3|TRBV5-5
TGTGCCAGCAGCCCGCCCGGGACTAGTGCAGATACGCAGTATTTT
CASSPPGTSADTQYF